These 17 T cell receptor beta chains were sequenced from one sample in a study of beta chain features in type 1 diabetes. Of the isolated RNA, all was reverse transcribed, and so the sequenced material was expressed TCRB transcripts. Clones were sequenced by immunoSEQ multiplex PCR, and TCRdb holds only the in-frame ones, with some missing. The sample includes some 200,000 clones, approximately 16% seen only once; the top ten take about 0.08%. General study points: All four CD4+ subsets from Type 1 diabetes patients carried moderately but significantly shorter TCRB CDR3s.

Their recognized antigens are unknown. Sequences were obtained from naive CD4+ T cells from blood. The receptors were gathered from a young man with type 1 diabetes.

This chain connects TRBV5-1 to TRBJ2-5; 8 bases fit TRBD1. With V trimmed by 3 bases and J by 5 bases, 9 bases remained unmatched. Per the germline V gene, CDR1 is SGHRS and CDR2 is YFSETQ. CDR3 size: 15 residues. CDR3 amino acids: CASSSTGARWETQYF. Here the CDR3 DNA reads TGCGCCAGCAGCTCGACAGGGGCCAGATGGGAGACCCAGTACTTC.

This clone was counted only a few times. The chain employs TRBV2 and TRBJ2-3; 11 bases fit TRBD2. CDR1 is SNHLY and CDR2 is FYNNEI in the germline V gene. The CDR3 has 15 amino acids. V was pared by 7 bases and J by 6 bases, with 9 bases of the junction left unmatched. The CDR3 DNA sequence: TGTGCCAGCAAGAAACTAGCGGGAGTGTCTGATACGCAGTATTTT. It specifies CASKKLAGVSDTQYF.

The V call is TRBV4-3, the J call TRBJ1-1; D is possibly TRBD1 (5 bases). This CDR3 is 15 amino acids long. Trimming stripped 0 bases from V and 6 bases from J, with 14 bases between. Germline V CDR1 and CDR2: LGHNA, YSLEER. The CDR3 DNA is TGCGCCAGCAGCCAAGAAAATCGTGGGGCCGCTGAAGCTTTCTTT. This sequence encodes CASSQENRGAAEAFF.

As DNA, the CDR3 is TGTGCCAGCTCACCAAGAACTTATGCCGATACGCAGTATTTT. It specifies CASSPRTYADTQYF. The rearrangement joins TRBV18 to TRBJ2-3; D gene ambiguous. CDR3 length equals 14 residues. Trimming pared 2 bases from V and 6 bases from J, leaving 12 bases between. The germline V gene encodes CDR1 KGHSH and CDR2 LQKENI.

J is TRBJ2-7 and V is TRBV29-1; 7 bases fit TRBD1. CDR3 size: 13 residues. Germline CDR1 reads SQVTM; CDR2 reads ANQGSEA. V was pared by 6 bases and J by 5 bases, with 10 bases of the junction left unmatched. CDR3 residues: CSVSTGSRHEQYF. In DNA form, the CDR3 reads TGCAGCGTCTCGACAGGGAGCAGGCACGAGCAGTACTTC.

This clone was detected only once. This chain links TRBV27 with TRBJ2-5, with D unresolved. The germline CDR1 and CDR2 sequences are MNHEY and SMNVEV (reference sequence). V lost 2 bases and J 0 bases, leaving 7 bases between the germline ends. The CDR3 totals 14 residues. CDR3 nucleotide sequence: TGTGCCAGCAGTTTAGGTATATACCAAGAGACCCAGTACTTC. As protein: CASSLGIYQETQYF.

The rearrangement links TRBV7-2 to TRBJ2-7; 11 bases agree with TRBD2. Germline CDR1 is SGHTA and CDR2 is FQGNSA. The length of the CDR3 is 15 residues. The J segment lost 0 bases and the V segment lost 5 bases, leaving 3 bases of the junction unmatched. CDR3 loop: CASSITSGGSYEQYF. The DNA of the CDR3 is TGTGCCAGCAGCATTACTAGCGGGGGCTCCTACGAGCAGTACTTC. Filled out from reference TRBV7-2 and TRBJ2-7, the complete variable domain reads GAGVSQSPSNKVTEKGKDVELRCDPISGHTALYWYRQSLGQGLEFLIYFQGNSAPDKSGLPSDRFSAERTGGSVSTLTIQRTQQEDSAVYLCASSITSGGSYEQYFGPGTRLTVT.

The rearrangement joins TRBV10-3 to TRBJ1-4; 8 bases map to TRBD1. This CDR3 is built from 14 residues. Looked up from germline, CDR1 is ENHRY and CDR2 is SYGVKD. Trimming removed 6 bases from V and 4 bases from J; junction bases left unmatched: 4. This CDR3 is CAISGTGDNEKLFF. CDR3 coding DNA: TGTGCCATCAGCGGGACAGGAGATAATGAAAAACTGTTTTTT.

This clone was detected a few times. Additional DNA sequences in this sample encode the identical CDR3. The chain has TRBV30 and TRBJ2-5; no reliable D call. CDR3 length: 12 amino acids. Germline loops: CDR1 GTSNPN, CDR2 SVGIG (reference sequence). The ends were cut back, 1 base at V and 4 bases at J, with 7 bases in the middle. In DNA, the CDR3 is TGTGCCTGGAGTGCCGGTGGAGAGACCCAGTACTTC. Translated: CAWSAGGETQYF.

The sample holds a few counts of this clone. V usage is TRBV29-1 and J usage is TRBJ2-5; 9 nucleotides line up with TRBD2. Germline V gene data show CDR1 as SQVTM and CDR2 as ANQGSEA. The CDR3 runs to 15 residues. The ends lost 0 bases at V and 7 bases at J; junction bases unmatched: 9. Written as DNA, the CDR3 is TGCAGCGTTGAAGATCCTAGCGGGGTTTTCTGGACCCAGTACTTC. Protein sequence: CSVEDPSGVFWTQYF. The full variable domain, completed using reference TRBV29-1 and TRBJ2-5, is SAVISQKPSRDICQRGTSLTIQCQVDSQVTMMFWYRQQPGQSLTLIATANQGSEATYESGFVIDKFPISRPNLTFSTLTVSNMSPEDSSIYLCSVEDPSGVFWTQYFGPGTRLLVL.

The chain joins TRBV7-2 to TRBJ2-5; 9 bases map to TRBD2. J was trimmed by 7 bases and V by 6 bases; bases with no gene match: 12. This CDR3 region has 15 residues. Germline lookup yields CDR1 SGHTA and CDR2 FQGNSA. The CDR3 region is CASSWTSVQKWTQYF. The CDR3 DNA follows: TGTGCCAGCAGTTGGACTAGCGTACAGAAGTGGACCCAGTACTTC.

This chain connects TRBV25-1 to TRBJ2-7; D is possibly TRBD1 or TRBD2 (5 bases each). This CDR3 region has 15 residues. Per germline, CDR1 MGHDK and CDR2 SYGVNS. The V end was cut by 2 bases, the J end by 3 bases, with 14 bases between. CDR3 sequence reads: CASSERDRQGYEQYF. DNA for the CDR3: TGTGCCAGCAGTGAAAGGGACCGGCAGGGCTACGAGCAGTACTTC.

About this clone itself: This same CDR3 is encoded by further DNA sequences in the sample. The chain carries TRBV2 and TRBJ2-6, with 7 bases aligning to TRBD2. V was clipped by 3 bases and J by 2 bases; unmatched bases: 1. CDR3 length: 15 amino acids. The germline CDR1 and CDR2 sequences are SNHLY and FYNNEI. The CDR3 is CASSEGGAGANVLTF. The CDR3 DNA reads TGTGCCAGCAGTGAGGGAGGGGCTGGGGCCAACGTCCTGACTTTC. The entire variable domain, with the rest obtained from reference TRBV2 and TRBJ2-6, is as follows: EPEVTQTPSHQVTQMGQEVILRCVPISNHLYFYWYRQILGQKVEFLVSFYNNEISEKSEIFDDQFSVERPDGSNFTLKIRSTKLEDSAMYFCASSEGGAGANVLTFGAGSRLTVL.

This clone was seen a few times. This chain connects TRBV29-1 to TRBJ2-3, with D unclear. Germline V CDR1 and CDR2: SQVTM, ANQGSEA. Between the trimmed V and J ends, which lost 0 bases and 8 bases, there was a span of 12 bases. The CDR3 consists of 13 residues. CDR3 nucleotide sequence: TGCAGCGTTGAAGATCGGAGCCGGGTTACGCAGTATTTT. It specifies CSVEDRSRVTQYF.

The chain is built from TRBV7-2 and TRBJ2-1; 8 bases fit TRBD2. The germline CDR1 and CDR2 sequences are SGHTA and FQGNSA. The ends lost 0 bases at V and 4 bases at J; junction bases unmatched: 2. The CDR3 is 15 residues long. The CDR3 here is CASSLASGIYNEQFF. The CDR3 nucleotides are TGTGCCAGCAGCTTAGCTAGCGGGATATACAATGAGCAGTTCTTC.

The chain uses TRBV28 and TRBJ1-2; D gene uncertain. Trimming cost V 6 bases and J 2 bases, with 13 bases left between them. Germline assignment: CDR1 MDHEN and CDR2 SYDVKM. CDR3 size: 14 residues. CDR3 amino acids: CASRSEAANYGYTF. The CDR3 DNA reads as TGTGCCAGCAGGTCCGAGGCGGCAAACTATGGCTACACCTTC.

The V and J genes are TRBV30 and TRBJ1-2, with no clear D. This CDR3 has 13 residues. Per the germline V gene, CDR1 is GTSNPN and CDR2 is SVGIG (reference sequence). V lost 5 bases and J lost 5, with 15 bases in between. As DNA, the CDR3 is TGTGCCTGGGCGTGGGTAGACGGGTATGGCTACACCTTC. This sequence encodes CAWAWVDGYGYTF.